This T cell receptor beta chain was documented in a study of CD8 T cells in ankylosing spondylitis. The study, taken as a whole, reports: Apparently characteristic of ankylosing spondylitis blood was a TCR beta motif (about eight highly homologous variants). In reactive arthritis synovial fluid and blood, some motif variants had been reported before.

The CDR3 is 17 residues long. Trimming pared 6 bases from V and 2 bases from J, leaving 26 bases between. Germline V gene data show CDR1 as DFQATT and CDR2 as SNEGSKA (reference sequence). In regard to this clonotype: What it binds is unknown.

Using its own MiXCR run on the 5' RACE reads, TCRdb lists one record per CDR3 protein. The sample holds some 840,000 distinct CDR3 sequences; 10% to 15% are singletons and the top ten take 0.51%. Sequenced material: blood, either unsorted or a sorted T cell fraction (not recorded which). V gene TRBV20-1 combines with J gene TRBJ2-7, with D unresolved. The receptor was isolated from a male donor with ankylosing spondylitis. The chain's CDR3 is CSALRAANYGLPYEQYF. The CDR3 nucleotides are TGCAGTGCACTCCGGGCGGCTAACTACGGGTTACCCTACGAGCAGTACTTC.